This T cell receptor beta chain was sequenced for a study of post-analysis software for immune sequencing data. The study, taken as a whole, reports: The normalized Chao1 diversity of multiple sclerosis patients was significantly lower than that of controls. Same-batch preparations were strongly co-clustered by F measure. Among 4 or 5 TRBV segments more frequent in patients than controls were TRBV5-6, TRBV5-1 and TRBV20-1.

This clonotype was picked up a small number of times. Its antigen is not known. Per the germline V gene, CDR1 is SQVTM and CDR2 is ANQGSEA. V was cut by 4 bases and J by 0 bases, with 13 bases left in between. The CDR3 is 14 amino acids. Unique molecular identifiers were carried by the TCR beta cDNA libraries. The yield from around 1 to 10 million T cells was 500,000 or so cDNA molecules in total. TCRdb reprocessed the PCR reads with MiXCR, giving one entry per CDR3 protein. This table holds about 820,000 distinct CDR3 sequences, around 50% found once. Material: blood. The TCR originated in a girl between 10 and 17 years old with multiple sclerosis. The chain joins TRBV29-1 to TRBJ2-7; D may be TRBD2 (7 bases). In nucleotides, the CDR3 is TGCAGCGTTGGTCTGGGGGGGGCCTCCTACGAGCAGTACTTC. Residues: CSVGLGGASYEQYF.